These 22 T cell receptor beta chains originate from one sample sequenced in a study of T cell repertoires in cytomegalovirus infection. One entry per CDR3 protein results from TCRdb running MiXCR on the reads. This table holds more than 500,000 distinct CDR3 sequences, more than 15% found once. What was sequenced was CD8+ T cells from PBMCs. Receptor source: a human donor in good health (CMV status not recorded). Some clones in this sample may be carry-over from other donors' samples.

This clonotype was detected ten times or more. The chain uses TRBV11-2 and TRBJ2-1, with 8 bases aligning to TRBD1. J lost 4 bases, V lost 1 base, and 9 bases had no gene match. This CDR3 has 17 residues. Germline CDR1 is SGHAT and CDR2 is FQNNGV. The CDR3 nucleotides read TGTGCCAGCAGCTTAGTCGTGAGGACAGGGCGTTACAATGAGCAGTTCTTC. This gives the protein CASSLVVRTGRYNEQFF.

V is TRBV15 and J is TRBJ1-3; D is undetermined. Germline loops: CDR1 LNHNV, CDR2 YYDKDF (reference sequence). This CDR3 is 12 amino acids long. Trimming left V 1 base short and J 8 bases short, with 6 bases between. The CDR3 loop is CATSRGDDTIYF. CDR3 sequence (DNA): TGTGCCACCAGCAGAGGGGATGACACCATATATTTT.

To note about this clonotype: A read error is likely, as this CDR3 ends without the conserved phenylalanine or tryptophan. V and J are TRBV15 and TRBJ1-2; D unclear. Germline assignment: CDR1 LNHNV and CDR2 YYDKDF (reference sequence). There are 13 residues in the CDR3. Trimming left V 1 base short and J 6 bases short, with 9 bases between. CDR3 in DNA: TGTGCCACCAGCAGAGGGGATCCGGATGGCTACACCTTA. Translation: CATSRGDPDGYTL.

The chain employs TRBV27 and TRBJ2-7; 8 bases fit TRBD1. With V trimmed by 5 bases and J by 0 bases, 9 bases remained unmatched. Per germline, CDR1 MNHEY and CDR2 SMNVEV (reference sequence). This CDR3 has 16 residues. The CDR3 DNA reads TGTGCCAGCAGTCTAACTCAAACAGGGGGCTCCTACGAGCAGTACTTC. Its protein is CASSLTQTGGSYEQYF.

The sample holds a few counts of this clonotype. The chain is built from TRBV19 and TRBJ1-1, with D perhaps TRBD1 (5 bases). The germline CDR1 and CDR2 sequences are LNHDA and SQIVND (reference sequence). V lost 6 bases, J lost 3 bases, and 17 bases lay in between. CDR3 length equals 15 residues. The CDR3 reads CASRRGAGGYTEAFF. CDR3 sequence (DNA): TGTGCCAGTAGAAGGGGCGCCGGAGGTTACACTGAAGCTTTCTTT.

Only a few counts were recorded for this clonotype. The chain employs TRBV7-2 and TRBJ2-3; 10 bases are shared with TRBD2. There are 13 residues in the CDR3. Germline CDR1 is SGHTA and CDR2 is FQGNSA. J gave up 4 bases and V 6 bases, and 1 base lay outside the gene matches. The CDR3 is CASRSGGADTQYF. Written as DNA, the CDR3 is TGTGCCAGCAGGAGCGGGGGGGCAGATACGCAGTATTTT.

This clonotype has a handful of counts. V gene TRBV4-2 combines with J gene TRBJ1-5, with D possibly TRBD1 on 6 matching bases. This CDR3 region has 14 residues. V was shortened by 4 bases and J by 3 bases, with 10 bases between the two germline ends. Germline CDR1 LGHNA, CDR2 YNFKEQ. CDR3: CASSPDRFNQPQHF. DNA of the CDR3: TGTGCCAGCAGCCCAGACAGGTTCAATCAGCCCCAGCATTTT.

This clonotype was recorded many times. The chain carries TRBV27 and TRBJ1-1, with D maybe TRBD1 (6 bases). The CDR3 covers 13 residues. CDR1 and CDR2 from the germline V gene are MNHEY and SMNVEV (reference sequence). V was clipped by 4 bases and J by 11 bases, with 17 bases between them. Written as DNA, the CDR3 is TGTGCCAGCAGTTCCCGGCAGGGGAAAGTCGCTTTCTTT. This sequence encodes CASSSRQGKVAFF.

A few counts support this clonotype. This chain links TRBV28 with TRBJ2-7; D unclear. Germline V CDR1 and CDR2: MDHEN, SYDVKM. CDR3 length: 15 amino acids. Deletions cut 7 bases from V and 0 bases from J, with 16 bases between. The DNA for the CDR3 is TGTGCCAGCACCCGGTCGAGAAGTGCCTCCTACGAGCAGTACTTC. Translated, it gives CASTRSRSASYEQYF.

A few counts support this clonotype. This rearrangement joins TRBV6-5 to TRBJ2-1; D remains unclear. V was trimmed by 5 bases and J by 10 bases, leaving 21 bases between them. Germline CDR1 reads MNHEY; CDR2 reads SVGAGI. The CDR3 runs to 15 residues. Here the CDR3 reads CASSVPFSPQEEQFF. The CDR3 DNA reads TGTGCCAGCAGTGTACCCTTTTCCCCCCAAGAGGAGCAGTTCTTC.

This clonotype showed up many times. This rearrangement joins TRBV7-6 to TRBJ2-7; 11 positions agree with TRBD1. Germline-derived CDR1 and CDR2 are SGHVS and FNYEAQ. The CDR3 has 16 amino acids. Germline trimming cut 1 base from V and 1 base from J; bases unmatched to any gene: 3. CDR3 in DNA: TGTGCCAGCAGCTTAGAGGGACAGGGGGTGTCCTACGAGCAGTACTTC. This translates into CASSLEGQGVSYEQYF.

The chain employs TRBV9 and TRBJ2-1; 9 bases match TRBD2. This CDR3 is built from 15 residues. The J segment lost 6 bases and the V segment lost 4 bases, leaving 8 bases of the junction unmatched. CDR1 SGDLS and CDR2 YYNGEE come from the germline V gene. The CDR3 sequence: CASSISGRSGNEQFF. DNA for the CDR3: TGTGCCAGCAGCATCAGCGGGAGGTCTGGCAATGAGCAGTTCTTC. Using reference TRBV9 and TRBJ2-1 for the parts outside the CDR3, the full variable domain is DSGVTQTPKHLITATGQRVTLRCSPRSGDLSVYWYQQSLDQGLQFLIQYYNGEERAKGNILERFSAQQFPDLHSELNLSSLELGDSALYFCASSISGRSGNEQFFGPGTRLTVL.

The rearrangement joins TRBV27 to TRBJ2-3; 11 bases match TRBD2. The CDR3 loop spans 19 amino acids. Germline loops: CDR1 MNHEY, CDR2 SMNVEV (reference sequence). The J segment lost 2 bases and the V segment lost 1 base, leaving 11 bases of the junction unmatched. The CDR3: CASSLFSLAGGGATDTQYF. The DNA for the CDR3 is TGTGCCAGCAGTTTATTTAGCCTAGCGGGAGGAGGGGCCACAGATACGCAGTATTTT.

The V call is TRBV10-1, the J call TRBJ1-2; perhaps TRBD1 as D (6 bases). Trimming removed 5 bases from V and 12 bases from J, with 10 bases in between. The CDR3 contains 10 residues. In germline, CDR1 is WNHNN, CDR2 SYGVQD (reference sequence). CDR3 amino acids: CASSRGEDTF. The CDR3 DNA follows: TGCGCCAGCAGTAGGGGGGAGGACACCTTC.

This clonotype has a count of ten or more. This chain connects TRBV7-9 to TRBJ2-2, with 7 bases fitting TRBD2. Germline V CDR1 and CDR2: SEHNR, FQNEAQ (reference sequence). Trimming took 4 bases from V and 1 from J; bases not matched to a gene: 9. The length of the CDR3 is 17 residues. The CDR3 is CASSSPEGEGNTGELFF. The DNA of the CDR3 is TGTGCCAGCAGCTCCCCCGAAGGGGAGGGGAACACCGGGGAGCTGTTTTTT.

Details on this clonotype: Since no conserved phenylalanine or tryptophan closes the CDR3, a read error is the likely cause. The chain employs TRBV7-9 and TRBJ2-6; D ambiguous. The CDR3 loop spans 13 amino acids. Germline V gene data show CDR1 as SEHNR and CDR2 as FQNEAQ (reference sequence). The ends were cut back, 8 bases at V and 0 bases at J, with 5 bases in the middle. CDR3 in amino acids: CASSTSGANVLTL. CDR3 nucleotide sequence: TGTGCCAGCTCAACCTCTGGGGCCAACGTCCTGACTTTA.

This clonotype was picked up many times. The V gene is TRBV6-5, the J gene TRBJ2-2, with D possibly being TRBD2 (5 bases). Trimming pared 4 bases from V and 4 bases from J, leaving 10 bases between. Germline V gives CDR1 MNHEY, CDR2 SVGAGI. The CDR3 contains 14 residues. CDR3 region: CASSSRGSTGELFF. The DNA for the CDR3 is TGTGCCAGCAGTTCGCGAGGGAGCACCGGGGAGCTGTTTTTT.

This clonotype was recorded at least ten times. The rearrangement links TRBV6-5 to TRBJ2-1; TRBD2 might be the D (5 bases). The CDR3 has 12 amino acids. Trimming took off 5 bases at V and 8 bases at J, with 10 bases between the two ends. CDR1 is MNHEY and CDR2 is SVGAGI in the germline V gene. The DNA of the CDR3 is TGTGCCAGCAGTCGGGATTCCCATGAGCAGTTCTTC. Amino acid sequence: CASSRDSHEQFF.

The chain joins TRBV2 to TRBJ2-5; no clear D gene. The CDR3 runs to 15 residues. V was trimmed by 7 bases and J by 5 bases, leaving 20 bases between them. The germline CDR1 and CDR2 sequences are SNHLY and FYNNEI. CDR3 sequence: CASNSLPITHETQYF. The CDR3 DNA is TGTGCCAGCAACTCACTACCCATCACCCATGAGACCCAGTACTTC. Full variable domain (outside the CDR3, taken from reference TRBV2 and TRBJ2-5): EPEVTQTPSHQVTQMGQEVILRCVPISNHLYFYWYRQILGQKVEFLVSFYNNEISEKSEIFDDQFSVERPDGSNFTLKIRSTKLEDSAMYFCASNSLPITHETQYFGPGTRLLVL.

The gene calls are TRBV20-1 and TRBJ2-3; D is undetermined. CDR1 DFQATT and CDR2 SNEGSKA come from the germline V gene (reference sequence). The CDR3 is 15 amino acids. Trimming took 6 bases from V and 4 from J, leaving 20 bases between them. CDR3: CSADGEGVSADTQYF. CDR3 nucleotides: TGCAGTGCCGATGGGGAAGGAGTATCAGCAGATACGCAGTATTTT.

This clonotype was detected a few times. The chain uses TRBV19 and TRBJ2-1; 8 bases agree with TRBD2. The CDR3 spans 16 residues. In germline, CDR1 is LNHDA, CDR2 SQIVND (reference sequence). The junction had 14 bases not matched to a gene; V was cut back by 5 bases and J by 8 bases. CDR3 bases: TGTGCCAGTAGTTTCAACCTCGGACTAGCAATCCATGAGCAGTTCTTC. Its translation is CASSFNLGLAIHEQFF.

In this sample, this clonotype turned up many times. The chain links TRBV12-3 or TRBV12-4 to TRBJ2-1; no definite D call. This CDR3 has 14 amino acids. Between the trimmed V and J ends, which lost 1 base and 0 bases, there was a span of 4 bases. The CDR3 region is CASSLGISYNEQFF. The DNA of the CDR3 is TGTGCCAGCAGTTTAGGGATCTCCTACAATGAGCAGTTCTTC.